This T cell receptor (beta chain) was captured in a study of blood T cells in healthy people across ages. Germline V lookup: CDR1 SNHLY, CDR2 FYNNEI. Trimming took 8 bases from V and 5 from J, leaving 18 bases between them. This CDR3 has 15 residues. Sample-barcoded 5' priming and a J-beta primer mix drove a second PCR of about 7 to 11 cycles. A template-switch adaptor that had 12 random nucleotides put a tag on each cDNA molecule. Each CDR3 protein is one row after TCRdb ran MiXCR on the 5' RACE reads. Of roughly 1.7 million distinct CDR3 sequences listed, 30% to 35% are singletons. This chain joins TRBV2 and TRBJ2-2; D perhaps matches TRBD1 (8 bases). Input material: blood. The sequence came from a woman aged 30 to 39 in good health. The CDR3 DNA sequence: TGTGCCAGCTATCTCACAGGGGGAGGGACCGGGGAGCTGTTTTTT. Residues: CASYLTGGGTGELFF.